A single sample is the source of the 11 T cell receptor beta chains below, sequenced in a study of T cell responses to AZD1222 COVID-19 vaccine. Profiling relied on immunoSEQ multiplex PCR, and the TCRdb table lists in-frame clones only, not all of them. The sample lists roughly 150,000 clones, 85% to 95% seen once, with roughly 1.3% in the top ten. The sequencing used peripheral blood, collected on day 0 of AZD1222 vaccination. All receptors derive from an adult in good health.

J is TRBJ2-2 and V is TRBV12-3 or TRBV12-4; D perhaps matches TRBD2 (5 bases). There are 12 residues in the CDR3. V was trimmed by 6 bases and J by 12 bases, leaving 14 bases between them. Written as DNA, the CDR3 is TGTGCCAGCAGATTCTTCGAGGGAAAGCTGTTTTTT. It codes for CASRFFEGKLFF.

The chain links TRBV30 to TRBJ1-3, with a weak D call TRBD1 (5 bases). V shed 4 bases and J shed 0 bases, with 10 bases lying between them. The CDR3 is 14 residues long. In germline, CDR1 is GTSNPN, CDR2 SVGIG (reference sequence). The CDR3 reads CAWNPGPSGNTIYF. The CDR3 bases are TGTGCCTGGAATCCAGGGCCCTCTGGAAACACCATATATTTT. The full variable domain, its missing parts supplied by reference TRBV30 and TRBJ1-3, is SQTIHQWPATLVQPVGSPLSLECTVEGTSNPNLYWYRQAAGRGLQLLFYSVGIGQISSEVPQNLSASRPQDRQFILSSKKLLLSDSGFYLCAWNPGPSGNTIYFGEGSWLTVV.

V and J are TRBV30 and TRBJ1-2, with a tentative D call TRBD1 (6 bases). CDR1 and CDR2 from the germline V gene are GTSNPN and SVGIG (reference sequence). There are 14 residues in the CDR3. V was cut by 5 bases and J by 0 bases, with 13 bases left in between. CDR3 nucleotides: TGTGCCTGGGCAACAGGGACACCTAACTATGGCTACACCTTC. This translates into CAWATGTPNYGYTF.

The V call is TRBV19, the J call TRBJ1-5; D is possibly TRBD1 (6 bases). The CDR3 totals 14 residues. From germline, CDR1 is LNHDA and CDR2 SQIVND (reference sequence). V lost 5 bases, J lost 6 bases, and 14 bases lay in between. CDR3 in amino acids: CASSETGSVQPQHF. The CDR3 region has the DNA TGTGCCAGTAGTGAGACAGGCTCTGTTCAGCCCCAGCATTTT.

In its sample, this clone was seen a few times. Here the CDR3 reads CASSIGWQPQHF. The CDR3 DNA reads TGTGCCAGTAGTATAGGATGGCAGCCCCAGCATTTT. The chain is built from TRBV19 and TRBJ1-5; D ambiguous. V was pared by 1 base and J by 7 bases, with 5 bases between. The CDR3 has 12 amino acids. Per germline, CDR1 LNHDA and CDR2 SQIVND (reference sequence). The full variable domain, with the rest looked up from reference TRBV19 and TRBJ1-5, is DGGITQSPKYLFRKEGQNVTLSCEQNLNHDAMYWYRQDPGQGLRLIYYSQIVNDFQKGDIAEGYSVSREKKESFPLTVTSAQKNPTAFYLCASSIGWQPQHFGDGTRLSIL.

This clone was found a few times. The genes are TRBV11-2 and TRBJ1-1; 9 bases line up with TRBD1. The CDR3 totals 15 residues. Losses at the gene ends were 3 bases for V and 6 bases for J; bases not matched to a gene: 8. The germline CDR1 and CDR2 sequences are SGHAT and FQNNGV. DNA of the CDR3: TGTGCCAGCAGCTTGGGACAGGGAGGTCCGCCTGAAGCTTTCTTT. Its translation: CASSLGQGGPPEAFF.

The V gene is TRBV5-1, the J gene TRBJ1-1, with 10 nucleotides matching TRBD1. The CDR3 spans 14 residues. Trimming took 8 bases from V and 6 from J; bases not matched to a gene: 10. Looked up from germline, CDR1 is SGHRS and CDR2 is YFSETQ. This CDR3 is CASRPGTGVSEAFF. The CDR3 coding sequence is TGCGCCAGTAGACCCGGGACAGGGGTGTCTGAAGCTTTCTTT.

The chain links TRBV5-4 to TRBJ1-1, with D perhaps matching TRBD1 (6 bases). The CDR3 totals 13 residues. Germline V gives CDR1 SGHNT, CDR2 YYREEE (reference sequence). V gave up 3 bases and J gave up 7 bases, with 13 bases separating them. The DNA for the CDR3 is TGTGCCAGCAGCTCCTTAACAGGGAGTGAAGCTTTCTTT. It yields the protein CASSSLTGSEAFF.

The gene calls are TRBV30 and TRBJ1-3; perhaps TRBD1 as D (5 bases). This CDR3 has 16 residues. V was cut by 0 bases and J by 0 bases, with 12 bases left in between. Germline V gives CDR1 GTSNPN, CDR2 SVGIG (reference sequence). The CDR3 region has the DNA TGTGCCTGGAGTGTATGGGACGGCTACTCTGGAAACACCATATATTTT. Its protein product is CAWSVWDGYSGNTIYF.

V usage is TRBV28 and J usage is TRBJ1-5; D uncertain. The CDR3 is made up of 13 amino acids. Between the trimmed V and J ends, which lost 8 bases and 7 bases, there was a span of 15 bases. The germline CDR1 and CDR2 sequences are MDHEN and SYDVKM. The CDR3 loop is CASYSLLGQPQHF. The CDR3, as DNA: TGTGCCAGCTATTCTTTACTAGGGCAGCCCCAGCATTTT. Looking up the rest from reference TRBV28 and TRBJ1-5 gives the full variable domain: DVKVTQSSRYLVKRTGEKVFLECVQDMDHENMFWYRQDPGLGLRLIYFSYDVKMKEKGDIPEGYSVSREKKERFSLILESASTNQTSMYLCASYSLLGQPQHFGDGTRLSIL.

The chain carries TRBV21-1 and TRBJ1-1. TRBV21-1 is recorded as a pseudogene. This CDR3 has 16 residues. In DNA, the CDR3 is TGTGCCAGCAGCTACGAAAAAGGGAATGTGAACACTGAAGCTTTCTTT. This translates into CASSYEKGNVNTEAFF.